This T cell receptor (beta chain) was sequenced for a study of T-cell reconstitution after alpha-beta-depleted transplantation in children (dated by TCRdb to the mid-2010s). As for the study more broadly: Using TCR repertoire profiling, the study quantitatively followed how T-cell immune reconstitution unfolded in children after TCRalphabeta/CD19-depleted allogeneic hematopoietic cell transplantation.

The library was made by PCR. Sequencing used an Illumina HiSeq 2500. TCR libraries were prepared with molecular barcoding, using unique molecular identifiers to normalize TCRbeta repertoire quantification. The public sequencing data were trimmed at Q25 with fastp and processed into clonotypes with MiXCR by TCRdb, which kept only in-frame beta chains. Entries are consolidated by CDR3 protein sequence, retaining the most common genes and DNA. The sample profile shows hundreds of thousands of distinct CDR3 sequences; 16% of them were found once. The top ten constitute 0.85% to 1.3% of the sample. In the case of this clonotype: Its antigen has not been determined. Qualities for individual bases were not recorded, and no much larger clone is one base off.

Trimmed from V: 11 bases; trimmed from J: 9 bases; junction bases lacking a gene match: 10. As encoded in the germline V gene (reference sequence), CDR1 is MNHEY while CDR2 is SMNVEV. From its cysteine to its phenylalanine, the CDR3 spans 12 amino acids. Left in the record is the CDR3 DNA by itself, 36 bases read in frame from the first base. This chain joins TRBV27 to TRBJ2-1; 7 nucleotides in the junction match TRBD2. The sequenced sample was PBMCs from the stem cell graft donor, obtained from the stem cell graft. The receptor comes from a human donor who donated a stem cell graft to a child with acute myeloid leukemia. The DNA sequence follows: TGTGCCGGATTAGCGGGTTGGGTTGAGCAGTTCTTC. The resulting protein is CAGLAGWVEQFF.